This TCR beta chain was documented in a study of T cell repertoires in cytomegalovirus infection. At the level of the study: A matching HLA type, together with CMV infection, was signaled by public TCR beta signatures.

The CDR3 extends over 14 amino acids. The germline V and J ends were trimmed by 0 bases and 5 bases, with 11 bases remaining between them. Germline V gene lookup returns CDR1 MNHEY and CDR2 SVGAGI. TCRdb reanalysed the reads using MiXCR and keeps one entry per CDR3 protein. The sample contains 500,000 or so distinct CDR3 sequences, about 15% of which appear only once. This sequence originates from a human donor in good health (CMV status not recorded). Some clones in this sample may be carry-over from other donors' samples. The chain couples TRBV6-5 to TRBJ2-7; tentative D call: TRBD1 (5 bases). Sequencing was carried out using CD8+ T cells from PBMCs. CDR3 nucleotide sequence: TGTGCCAGCAGTTACTCGTCCAGGGCCCACGAGCAGTACTTC. Protein: CASSYSSRAHEQYF.